A single sample gave rise to the 29 T cell receptor beta chains below, sequenced in a study of STAT5B mutations in CD4+ large granular lymphocyte leukemia. The method was immunoSEQ multiplex PCR; TCRdb's version includes in-frame clones alone and lacks a portion of them. Among around 33,000 clones listed, 69% were seen once. Sequenced material: CD4+ T cells from blood buffy coats. These receptors all stem from a human donor in good health.

The chain links TRBV19 to TRBJ2-1, with D perhaps matching TRBD1 or TRBD2 (5 bases each). Germline V gives CDR1 LNHDA, CDR2 SQIVND (reference sequence). CDR3 length: 16 residues. The V end lost 7 bases, the J end lost 0 bases, and 16 bases lay between the germline ends. CDR3 sequence: CASTSRDGSSYNEQFF. In DNA, the CDR3 is TGTGCCAGTACATCCCGGGACGGAAGCTCCTACAATGAGCAGTTCTTC.

The chain recombines TRBV11-3 with TRBJ2-2, with 9 bases identical to TRBD1. This CDR3 is built from 16 residues. The junction had 9 bases not matched to a gene; V was cut back by 5 bases and J by 5 bases. Per the germline V gene, CDR1 is SGHNT and CDR2 is YENEEA. The CDR3 bases are TGTGCCAGCAGCGCCGGGACAGGGAAGGGGACCGGGGAGCTGTTTTTT. Protein sequence: CASSAGTGKGTGELFF.

The CDR3 DNA sequence: TGTGCCTGGGCCCGAAATTCCAGGGGGGGTGAAAAACTGTTTTTT. It codes for CAWARNSRGGEKLFF. The chain recombines TRBV30 with TRBJ1-4; 7 bases are shared with TRBD1. This CDR3 is built from 15 residues. Germline V gives CDR1 GTSNPN, CDR2 SVGIG (reference sequence). Germline trimming cut 5 bases from V and 7 bases from J; bases unmatched to any gene: 13. Based on the CDR3 plus reference TRBV30 and TRBJ1-4, the full variable domain is SQTIHQWPATLVQPVGSPLSLECTVEGTSNPNLYWYRQAAGRGLQLLFYSVGIGQISSEVPQNLSASRPQDRQFILSSKKLLLSDSGFYLCAWARNSRGGEKLFFGSGTQLSVL.

There are a few counts of this clone. J is TRBJ2-2 and V is TRBV9, with TRBD2 matching over 10 bases. This CDR3 has 19 amino acids. Germline CDR1 SGDLS, CDR2 YYNGEE. The trim removed 0 bases at V and 0 bases at J, leaving 8 bases unmatched. In DNA form, the CDR3 reads TGTGCCAGCAGCGTAGGGCCCCTTCTAGCGGGGGCGAACACCGGGGAGCTGTTTTTT. This translates into CASSVGPLLAGANTGELFF.

By share of the sample, this clone is medium-sized. Here the CDR3 reads CAWSEGVYQPQHF. The DNA of the CDR3 is TGTGCCTGGAGTGAGGGAGTCTATCAGCCCCAGCATTTT. The chain is built from TRBV30 and TRBJ1-5; D is undetermined. The CDR3 contains 13 residues. V was shortened by 1 base and J by 5 bases, with 9 bases between the two germline ends. Germline V gene lookup returns CDR1 GTSNPN and CDR2 SVGIG (reference sequence).

The chain employs TRBV6-6 and TRBJ1-1; 8 bases fit TRBD1. The CDR3 is made up of 14 amino acids. The ends lost 6 bases at V and 9 bases at J; junction bases unmatched: 12. Germline V lookup: CDR1 MNHNY, CDR2 SVGAGI (reference sequence). CDR3 sequence: CASRFQGATTQAFF. CDR3 DNA sequence: TGTGCCAGCAGATTTCAGGGGGCTACCACGCAAGCTTTCTTT.

The chain is built from TRBV19 and TRBJ1-2; no clear D gene. V was shortened by 3 bases and J by 4 bases, with 12 bases between the two germline ends. This CDR3 is built from 14 residues. Per the germline V gene, CDR1 is LNHDA and CDR2 is SQIVND (reference sequence). CDR3 protein: CASSITQQPYGYTF. DNA for the CDR3: TGTGCCAGTAGTATCACCCAGCAGCCCTATGGCTACACCTTC.

This clone occurred a few times. The V gene is TRBV7-9, the J gene TRBJ2-5; 12 bases map to TRBD2. The trim removed 5 bases at V and 5 bases at J, leaving 9 bases unmatched. The germline V gene encodes CDR1 SEHNR and CDR2 FQNEAQ (reference sequence). This CDR3 contains 16 residues. CDR3 DNA: TGTGCCAGCAGCGAGAGAGGACTAGCGGGGAAGGAGACCCAGTACTTC. It codes for CASSERGLAGKETQYF.

V and J are TRBV30 and TRBJ2-7, with no clear D. This CDR3 has 12 residues. V lost 4 bases and J lost 3, with 10 bases in between. Germline loops: CDR1 GTSNPN, CDR2 SVGIG (reference sequence). Here the CDR3 reads CAWKGGNYEQYF. The CDR3 coding sequence is TGTGCCTGGAAAGGCGGCAACTACGAGCAGTACTTC. The full variable domain, its missing parts supplied by reference TRBV30 and TRBJ2-7, is SQTIHQWPATLVQPVGSPLSLECTVEGTSNPNLYWYRQAAGRGLQLLFYSVGIGQISSEVPQNLSASRPQDRQFILSSKKLLLSDSGFYLCAWKGGNYEQYFGPGTRLTVT.

V gene TRBV7-9 combines with J gene TRBJ1-6, with 8 bases matching TRBD1. The J segment lost 7 bases and the V segment lost 5 bases, leaving 7 bases of the junction unmatched. Germline V CDR1 and CDR2: SEHNR, FQNEAQ (reference sequence). CDR3 length equals 15 residues. The CDR3 protein is CASSPQGVGNSPLHF. The CDR3 DNA reads TGTGCCAGCAGCCCACAGGGGGTAGGGAATTCACCCCTCCACTTT.

The sample holds a few counts of this clone. V is TRBV19 and J is TRBJ1-1, with D tentatively TRBD1 (5 bases). The V and J ends lost 8 bases and 1 base respectively, with 14 bases between them. Looked up from germline, CDR1 is LNHDA and CDR2 is SQIVND (reference sequence). CDR3 length equals 14 residues. CDR3 in DNA: TGTGCCAGTGGTTCGAGGGGAGGGAACACTGAAGCTTTCTTT. Residues: CASGSRGGNTEAFF.

The J gene is TRBJ1-1, the V gene TRBV15; D is undetermined. In germline, CDR1 is LNHNV, CDR2 YYDKDF (reference sequence). The CDR3 totals 13 residues. Trimming pared 1 base from V and 8 bases from J, leaving 11 bases between. The CDR3, as DNA: TGTGCCACCAGCAGAGGGGCGCCAGCCGAAGCTTTCTTT. This sequence encodes CATSRGAPAEAFF.

V and J are TRBV5-5 and TRBJ1-1, with a tentative D call TRBD1 (5 bases). Germline lookup yields CDR1 SGHKS and CDR2 YYEKEE (reference sequence). The CDR3 contains 14 residues. Trimming stripped 0 bases from V and 8 bases from J, with 14 bases between. The CDR3 DNA reads as TGTGCCAGCAGCTTGGAGGTCGCAGGGCGAGAAGCTTTCTTT. Translating it yields CASSLEVAGREAFF.

This clone was seen just once. This rearrangement joins TRBV18 to TRBJ2-1; TRBD2 agrees at 14 bases. CDR3 length equals 17 residues. CDR1 KGHSH and CDR2 LQKENI come from the germline V gene. The junction had 8 bases not matched to a gene; V was cut back by 3 bases and J by 7 bases. This CDR3 is CASSPRRTSGGPNEQFF. The CDR3 nucleotides read TGTGCCAGCTCACCGCGGAGGACTAGCGGGGGGCCAAATGAGCAGTTCTTC.

V gene TRBV7-2 combines with J gene TRBJ2-1; 7 nucleotides line up with TRBD2. Germline V gene lookup returns CDR1 SGHTA and CDR2 FQGNSA. There are 16 residues in the CDR3. Germline trimming cut 1 base from V and 9 bases from J; bases unmatched to any gene: 12. DNA for the CDR3: TGTGCCAGCAGCTTAGACCGTCTGCGCGGGGGTATTGAGCAGTTCTTC. Translating gives CASSLDRLRGGIEQFF.

This sequence joins TRBV28 and TRBJ1-5; D not resolved. Germline V gene sequence: CDR1 MDHEN, CDR2 SYDVKM. This CDR3 region has 17 residues. V lost 5 bases, J lost 5 bases, and 22 bases lay in between. CDR3 sequence reads: CASSTVKALKFYQPQHF. CDR3 DNA sequence: TGTGCCAGCAGTACAGTGAAGGCCCTAAAATTTTATCAGCCCCAGCATTTT.

The CDR3, as DNA: TGTGCCAGCAGCCCCAGGGGACAGGGAGAAAAACTGTTTTTT. Protein product: CASSPRGQGEKLFF. This chain links TRBV5-6 with TRBJ1-4; 9 nucleotides match TRBD1. After removal of 4 bases from V and 8 bases from J, the junction contained 6 bases not matched to a gene. The V gene's germline CDR1 is SGHDT and CDR2 YYEEEE. This CDR3 has 14 amino acids.

The V gene is TRBV4-3, the J gene TRBJ1-1, with no clear D. The germline V gene encodes CDR1 LGHNA and CDR2 YSLEER. The V gene lost 6 bases and the J gene lost 1 base, with 15 bases spanning the gap. The CDR3 runs to 15 residues. CDR3 amino acids: CASSGLGLPNTEAFF. DNA of the CDR3: TGCGCCAGCAGTGGTTTAGGACTGCCGAACACTGAAGCTTTCTTT.

The chain is built from TRBV11-2 and TRBJ2-7; D perhaps matches TRBD1 (5 bases). Germline lookup yields CDR1 SGHAT and CDR2 FQNNGV. V lost 1 base to trimming and J lost 6 bases, with 10 bases between them. The CDR3 spans 13 residues. CDR3 in DNA: TGTGCCAGCAGCTTAGGCAGGGCGAGCGAGCAGTACTTC. It specifies CASSLGRASEQYF.

V and J are TRBV30 and TRBJ2-5; D is unclear. The CDR3 spans 14 residues. CDR1 is GTSNPN and CDR2 is SVGIG in the germline V gene (reference sequence). V was shortened by 4 bases and J by 6 bases, with 18 bases between the two germline ends. CDR3 nucleotides: TGTGCCTGGATGAGGTCTGGTAGCACACAGACCCAGTACTTC. It specifies CAWMRSGSTQTQYF.

There are a few counts of this clone. The chain joins TRBV2 to TRBJ1-1; D not certain. The CDR3 is 14 amino acids. V lost 6 bases, J lost 1 base, and 12 bases lay in between. Germline V gene sequence: CDR1 SNHLY, CDR2 FYNNEI. The CDR3: CASRGSWPNTEAFF. CDR3 in DNA: TGTGCCAGCAGGGGGAGTTGGCCGAACACTGAAGCTTTCTTT.

This chain links TRBV5-6 with TRBJ2-2; 10 bases are shared with TRBD2. This CDR3 is 16 amino acids long. CDR1 and CDR2 (germline): SGHDT, YYEEEE. With V trimmed by 6 bases and J by 4 bases, 9 bases remained unmatched. The DNA of the CDR3 is TGTGCCAGCACCCCAGCGGGGGGGTTATCCACCGGGGAGCTGTTTTTT. Translating it yields CASTPAGGLSTGELFF.

This clone was seen a single time. This chain links TRBV6-5 with TRBJ1-3; 7 nucleotides line up with TRBD1. The CDR3 has 15 amino acids. CDR1 and CDR2 (germline): MNHEY, SVGAGI. V dropped 0 bases and J dropped 4; count of bases not matched to a gene: 3. CDR3 residues: CASSYSQGRGNTIYF. DNA for the CDR3: TGTGCCAGCAGTTACTCACAGGGGAGAGGAAACACCATATATTTT.

The J gene is TRBJ2-1, the V gene TRBV30, with a weak D call TRBD1 (6 bases). This CDR3 has 15 residues. V was shortened by 5 bases and J by 1 base, with 15 bases between the two germline ends. Germline CDR1 reads GTSNPN; CDR2 reads SVGIG (reference sequence). For the CDR3, the DNA is TGTGCCTGGGCCAATTTAGGGGGTTCCTACAATGAGCAGTTCTTC. The encoded protein is CAWANLGGSYNEQFF.

The chain recombines TRBV7-8 with TRBJ2-3; D could derive from TRBD1 or TRBD2 (7 bases each). The V gene lost 5 bases and the J gene lost 4 bases, with 13 bases spanning the gap. The CDR3 runs to 14 residues. Germline assignment: CDR1 SGHVS and CDR2 FQNEAQ. CDR3 in amino acids: CASSQGGSADTQYF. CDR3 sequence (DNA): TGTGCCAGCAGCCAGGGGGGGTCTGCAGATACGCAGTATTTT.

The V call is TRBV5-1, the J call TRBJ2-5; 10 positions agree with TRBD2. The CDR3 covers 15 residues. CDR1 and CDR2 (germline): SGHRS, YFSETQ. Trimming took 8 bases from V and 1 from J; bases not matched to a gene: 8. As DNA, the CDR3 is TGCGCCAGTCAGAAACTAGCGGGGAGCCAAGAGACCCAGTACTTC. It codes for CASQKLAGSQETQYF.

The gene calls are TRBV14 and TRBJ1-4; D remains unclear. Per the germline V gene, CDR1 is SGHDN and CDR2 is FVKESK. This CDR3 contains 14 residues. V lost 5 bases, J lost 8 bases, and 15 bases lay in between. The CDR3 DNA sequence: TGTGCCAGCAGCTCCGCGGGGAGGAGGGAAAAACTGTTTTTT. Its protein product is CASSSAGRREKLFF.

This clone was seen only a few times. The V call is TRBV29-1, the J call TRBJ2-2, with D perhaps TRBD1 or TRBD2 (6 bases each). This CDR3 spans 16 amino acids. Germline-derived CDR1 and CDR2 are SQVTM and ANQGSEA. Trimming removed 1 base from V and 5 bases from J, with 17 bases in between. In DNA form, the CDR3 reads TGCAGCGTTGAAGGAGGAAGGGGGGCCACGACCGGGGAGCTGTTTTTT. Encoded protein: CSVEGGRGATTGELFF.

The chain has TRBV7-9 and TRBJ2-7; weak D call: TRBD1 (6 bases). The CDR3 extends over 13 amino acids. V was cut by 4 bases and J by 5 bases, with 12 bases left in between. The germline CDR1 and CDR2 sequences are SEHNR and FQNEAQ (reference sequence). The CDR3 loop reads CASSSTGFNEQYF. As DNA, the CDR3 is TGTGCCAGCAGCTCAACAGGGTTCAACGAGCAGTACTTC.